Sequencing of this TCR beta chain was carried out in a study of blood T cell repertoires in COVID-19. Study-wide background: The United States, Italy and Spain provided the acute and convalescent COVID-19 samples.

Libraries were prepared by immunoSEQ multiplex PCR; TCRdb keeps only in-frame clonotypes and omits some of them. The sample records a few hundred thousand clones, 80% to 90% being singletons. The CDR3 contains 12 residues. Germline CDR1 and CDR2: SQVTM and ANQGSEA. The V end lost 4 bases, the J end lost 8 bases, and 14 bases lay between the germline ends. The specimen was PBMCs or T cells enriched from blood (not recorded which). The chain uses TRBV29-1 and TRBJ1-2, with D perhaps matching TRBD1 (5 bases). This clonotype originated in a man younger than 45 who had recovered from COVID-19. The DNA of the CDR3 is TGCAGCGTTGTATTACAGGTCGGGGGCTACACCTTC. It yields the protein CSVVLQVGGYTF.